The T cell receptor beta chain under discussion was sequenced for a study of technical replicates of blood from a handful of donors. Trimming stripped 3 bases from V and 10 bases from J, with 7 bases between. The germline CDR1 and CDR2 sequences are WSHSY and SAAADI. CDR3 size: 10 residues. Repertoires were generated with immunoSEQ multiplex PCR, while TCRdb's copy carries only in-frame clones and drops some. Seen here are around 83,000 clones, approximately 94% observed once, and the top ten hold over 0.25%. Source material: T cells isolated from PBMCs. The chain combines TRBV10-2 with TRBJ2-7; D uncertain. This TCR derives from a human donor in good health. Here the CDR3 reads CASSDGHQYF. The CDR3 region has the DNA TGCGCCAGCAGTGATGGGCATCAGTACTTC.